This T cell receptor (beta chain) was sequenced in a study of human T cells and chemical hapten exposure. Study-wide background: Sensitization was performed using 2% DPC on a 2 cm by 2 cm upper inner arm skin site. Patch tests of 0.01% DPC on the upper back were read at 6 days. Patients having alopecia areata, totalis or universalis were mostly female.

This CDR3 region has 13 residues. Germline assignment: CDR1 LGHDT and CDR2 YNNKEL (reference sequence). The V and J ends lost 1 base and 3 bases respectively, with 3 bases between them. Time point noted: pre-sensitization, week 0. Treatment defined: therapeutic diphenylcyclopropenone sensitization with weekly scalp DPC. The library tagged individual cDNA molecules with unique molecular identifiers. A single record per CDR3 protein comes from TCRdb applying MiXCR to the RACE reads. The sample shows some 330,000 distinct CDR3 sequences, 5.5% of them seen only once. This clonotype was seen a few times. The J gene is TRBJ2-2, the V gene TRBV3-1; D is undetermined. Sequences were derived from whole blood, sampled in connection with sensitization to the hapten diphenylcyclopropenone (DPC). This clonotype was sampled from a woman aged 18-35 years with alopecia areata. Some clones in this sample may be carry-over from other donors' samples. The CDR3 DNA sequence: TGTGCCAGCAGCCAAGGGTACACCGGGGAGCTGTTTTTT. This translates into CASSQGYTGELFF.